In its sample, the clone carrying this TCR beta chain was seen a few times. Its matching antigen is unknown. CDR3 and TCR beta VDJ profiling relied on genomic DNA as the template. MiXCR, applied by TCRdb to the reads, yields one record per CDR3 protein. The table lists about 170,000 distinct CDR3 sequences, approximately 40% of them singletons. The sample belongs to a study of CD8+CD57+ T cells in acquired aplastic anemia. About the study: Mean yield of DNA from sorted CD4+ and CD8+ cells was about 3.2 ug. Healthy donor CD4+ samples were sequenced to a depth that averaged about 10.8 million reads.

This CDR3 spans 15 amino acids. The V segment lost 6 bases and the J segment 4 bases; nucleotides outside the gene matches: 8. Germline CDR1 is LNHDA and CDR2 is SQIVND (reference sequence). Findings and limits, study-wide: There were roughly 30 CD8+ CDR3 sequences that occurred in both patients and controls. No significant difference in CD8+ Simpson's diversity was found between patients and controls.

The rearrangement joins TRBV19 to TRBJ2-1; 8 bases align to TRBD1. Sequencing input: sorted CD4+, CD8+, or CD8+CD57+ T cells (not recorded which) from PBMCs. The TCR originated in a human donor in good health. CDR3 sequence reads: CASSLTGDEYNEQFF. In DNA form, the CDR3 reads TGTGCCAGTAGCCTGACAGGGGACGAGTACAATGAGCAGTTCTTC. The whole variable domain, filled in from reference TRBV19 and TRBJ2-1, reads DGGITQSPKYLFRKEGQNVTLSCEQNLNHDAMYWYRQDPGQGLRLIYYSQIVNDFQKGDIAEGYSVSREKKESFPLTVTSAQKNPTAFYLCASSLTGDEYNEQFFGPGTRLTVL.